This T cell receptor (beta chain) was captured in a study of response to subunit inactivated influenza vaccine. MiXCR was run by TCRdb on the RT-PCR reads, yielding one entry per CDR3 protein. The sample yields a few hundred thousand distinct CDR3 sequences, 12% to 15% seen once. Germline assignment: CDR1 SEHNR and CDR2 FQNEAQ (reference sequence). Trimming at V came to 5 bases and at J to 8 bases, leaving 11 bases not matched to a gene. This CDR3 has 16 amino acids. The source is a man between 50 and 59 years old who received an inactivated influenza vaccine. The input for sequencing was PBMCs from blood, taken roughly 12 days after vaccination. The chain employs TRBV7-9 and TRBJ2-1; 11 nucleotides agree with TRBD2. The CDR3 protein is CASSISSGRSGDEQFF. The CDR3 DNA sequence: TGTGCCAGCAGCATATCTAGCGGGAGGTCGGGGGATGAGCAGTTCTTC.